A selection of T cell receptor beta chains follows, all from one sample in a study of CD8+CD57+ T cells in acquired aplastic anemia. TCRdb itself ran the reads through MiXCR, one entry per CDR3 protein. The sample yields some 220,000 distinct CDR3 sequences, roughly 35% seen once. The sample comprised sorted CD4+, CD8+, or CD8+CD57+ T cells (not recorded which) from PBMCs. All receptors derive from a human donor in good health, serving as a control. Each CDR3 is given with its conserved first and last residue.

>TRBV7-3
CASSLQIDSEAFF
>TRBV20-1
CSARDVAGSSVYGYTF
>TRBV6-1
CASDLSGNIQYF
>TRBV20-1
CSARDALGANIQYF
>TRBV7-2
CASSPGLAGGLQETQYF
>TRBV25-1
CASRSGQKETQYF
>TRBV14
CASSRDRVLGTTYEQYF
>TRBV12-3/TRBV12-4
CASFRRGSHYNEQFF
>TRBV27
CASRNVQETQYF
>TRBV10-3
CAISSSGVSYEQYF
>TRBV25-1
CASSATPGNTIYF
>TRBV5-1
CASSLYPRLAQETQYF
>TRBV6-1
CASSEDAPIGGGSNQPQHF
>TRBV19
CAGRQGPDYGYTF
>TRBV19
CASSTDRGGQPQHF
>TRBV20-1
CSAKDSGGALGNEQFF
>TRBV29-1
CSVEGVDYGYTF
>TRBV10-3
CAISESAGERPQHF
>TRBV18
CASSQSLGQRGDTIYF
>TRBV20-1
CSAKRGASTEAFF
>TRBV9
CASSVESGRGNEQFF
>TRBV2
CASSVRFPGELFF
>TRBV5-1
CASSFTGTEAFF
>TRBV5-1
CASSEGHPNNEQFF
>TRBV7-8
CASSLTGAGGAGEGYTF
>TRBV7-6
CASSLGDNVNQPQHF
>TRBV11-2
CASSLVVAASGLSGNTIYF
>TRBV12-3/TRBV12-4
CASSLRGKGLRTNEKLFF
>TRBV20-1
CSAEGQGSPNSPLHF
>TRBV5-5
CASSLSGVETQYF
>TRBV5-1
CASSPAGTADYNEQFF
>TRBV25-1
CASSKSTEYNQPQHF
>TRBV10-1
CASSVGSLGVTQPRHF
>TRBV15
CATSRDGGVGLSTGAFF
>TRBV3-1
CASSQRGNMNTEAFF
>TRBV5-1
CASSLGGYSGGPLRNEQFF
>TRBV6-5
CASSYSSSRAASPLHF
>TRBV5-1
CASSLVGRSSYEQYF
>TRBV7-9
CASSLDGPLHF
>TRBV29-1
CSLVSPYEQYF
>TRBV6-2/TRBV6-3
CASSYSSGGGRDNEQFF